Listed here are 7 T cell receptor beta chains from one sample, sequenced in a study of blood T cell repertoires in COVID-19. The protocol was immunoSEQ multiplex PCR, while the TCRdb copy is restricted to in-frame clones and leaves out a portion. Here the sample spans 63,000 or so clones, 86% being singletons. Sample: peripheral blood. These receptor sequences come from a man between 65 and 85 years old with active COVID-19.

The rearrangement uses TRBV3-1 (or the pseudogene TRBV3-2) and TRBJ2-1, with D possibly TRBD2 on 7 matching bases. The CDR3 sequence is 14 residues long. The germline V gene encodes CDR1 LGHDT and CDR2 YNNKEL (reference sequence). The V and J ends lost 3 bases and 5 bases respectively, with 11 bases between them. The CDR3 protein is CASSQGGGNNEQFF. The DNA of the CDR3 is TGTGCCAGCAGCCAGGGAGGGGGGAACAATGAGCAGTTCTTC.

V is TRBV7-2 and J is TRBJ1-5; the match to TRBD1 covers 9 bases. CDR1 and CDR2 (germline): SGHTA, FQGNSA. CDR3 length equals 15 residues. V gave up 5 bases and J gave up 6 bases; unmatched junction bases: 8. CDR3 protein: CASSQDTGGGQPQHF. In nucleotides, the CDR3 is TGTGCCAGCAGCCAAGATACAGGGGGCGGTCAGCCCCAGCATTTT.

The gene calls are TRBV9 and TRBJ1-4, with D possibly being TRBD1 (5 bases). Germline V gene data show CDR1 as SGDLS and CDR2 as YYNGEE. Trimming shortened V by 6 bases and J by 3 bases, and 12 bases separated the two germline ends. The CDR3 covers 14 residues. CDR3 loop: CASTPGGANEKLFF. The CDR3 bases are TGTGCCAGCACCCCGGGGGGGGCTAATGAAAAACTGTTTTTT.

The chain recombines TRBV28 with TRBJ2-2; TRBD2 might be the D (6 bases). The CDR3 has 15 amino acids. Germline CDR1 MDHEN, CDR2 SYDVKM. Trimming took off 8 bases at V and 4 bases at J, with 17 bases between the two ends. The CDR3 here is CASRRGSSPTGELFF. CDR3 bases: TGTGCCAGCCGCCGGGGGAGCTCACCCACCGGGGAGCTGTTTTTT.

The V and J genes are TRBV9 and TRBJ2-1; 8 bases match TRBD2. The CDR3 is made up of 13 amino acids. V was clipped by 3 bases and J by 6 bases; unmatched bases: 2. Germline CDR1 reads SGDLS; CDR2 reads YYNGEE. In DNA, the CDR3 is TGTGCCAGCAGCGCCGGGGGGGGCAATGAGCAGTTCTTC. Translating gives CASSAGGGNEQFF.

The V gene is TRBV7-2, the J gene TRBJ2-5; 9 nucleotides align to TRBD1. CDR1 is SGHTA, CDR2 FQGNSA, per germline. V trimming: 0 bases; J trimming: 2 bases; junction bases outside the gene matches: 4. The CDR3 loop spans 16 amino acids. CDR3 nucleotide sequence: TGTGCCAGCAGCTTAGCGGGGACAGGGCAGCAAGAGACCCAGTACTTC. This encodes CASSLAGTGQQETQYF.

This clone has more than one count but fewer than ten. The chain uses TRBV10-3 and TRBJ2-1, with 7 bases lining up with TRBD1. Germline loops: CDR1 ENHRY, CDR2 SYGVKD. With 3 bases clipped from V and 1 base from J, the junction kept 3 bases outside the gene matches. The length of the CDR3 is 15 residues. CDR3 bases: TGTGCCATCAGTGACCCGGGACAGTCCTACAATGAGCAGTTCTTC. It specifies CAISDPGQSYNEQFF.